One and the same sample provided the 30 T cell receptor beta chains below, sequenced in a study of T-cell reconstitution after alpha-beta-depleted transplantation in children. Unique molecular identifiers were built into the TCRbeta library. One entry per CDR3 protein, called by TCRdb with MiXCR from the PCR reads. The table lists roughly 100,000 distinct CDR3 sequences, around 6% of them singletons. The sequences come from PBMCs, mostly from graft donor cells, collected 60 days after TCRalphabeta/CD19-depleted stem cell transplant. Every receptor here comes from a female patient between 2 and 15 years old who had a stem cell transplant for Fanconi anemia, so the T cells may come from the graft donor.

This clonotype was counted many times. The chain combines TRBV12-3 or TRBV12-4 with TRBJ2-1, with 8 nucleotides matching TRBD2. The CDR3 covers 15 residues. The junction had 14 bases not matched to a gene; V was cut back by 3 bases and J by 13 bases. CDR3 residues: CASSFIPPWAGGQFF. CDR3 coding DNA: TGTGCCAGCAGTTTCATTCCCCCCTGGGCGGGAGGACAGTTCTTC.

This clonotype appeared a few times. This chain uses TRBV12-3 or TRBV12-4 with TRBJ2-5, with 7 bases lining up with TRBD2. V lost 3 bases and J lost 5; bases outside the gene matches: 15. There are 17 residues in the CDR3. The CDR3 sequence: CASSFFSGGGAGETQYF. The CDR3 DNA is TGTGCCAGCAGTTTTTTTTCCGGGGGAGGGGCTGGGGAGACCCAGTACTTC.

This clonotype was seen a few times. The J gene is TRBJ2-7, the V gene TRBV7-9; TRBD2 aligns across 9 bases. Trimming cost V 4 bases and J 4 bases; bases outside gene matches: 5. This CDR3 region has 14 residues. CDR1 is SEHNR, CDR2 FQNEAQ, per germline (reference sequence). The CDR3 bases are TGTGCCAGCAGCTACCCTAGCGGGATATACGAGCAGTACTTC. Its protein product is CASSYPSGIYEQYF.

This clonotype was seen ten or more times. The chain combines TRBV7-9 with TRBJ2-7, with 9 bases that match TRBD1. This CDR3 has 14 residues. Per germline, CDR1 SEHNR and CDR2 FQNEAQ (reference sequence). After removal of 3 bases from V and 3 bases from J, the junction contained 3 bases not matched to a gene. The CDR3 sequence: CASSFRQGGYEQYF. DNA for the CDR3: TGTGCCAGCAGCTTTCGACAGGGGGGCTACGAGCAGTACTTC. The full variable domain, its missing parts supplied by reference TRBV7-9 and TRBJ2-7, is DTGVSQNPRHKITKRGQNVTFRCDPISEHNRLYWYRQTLGQGPEFLTYFQNEAQLEKSRLLSDRFSAERPKGSFSTLEIQRTEQGDSAMYLCASSFRQGGYEQYFGPGTRLTVT.

CDR3 in amino acids: CASTRGYGYTF. DNA for the CDR3: TGTGCCAGCACCCGGGGCTATGGCTACACCTTC. The chain recombines TRBV12-3 or TRBV12-4 with TRBJ1-2; no definite D call. CDR3 length: 11 residues. V was clipped by 7 bases and J by 4 bases, with 7 bases between them.

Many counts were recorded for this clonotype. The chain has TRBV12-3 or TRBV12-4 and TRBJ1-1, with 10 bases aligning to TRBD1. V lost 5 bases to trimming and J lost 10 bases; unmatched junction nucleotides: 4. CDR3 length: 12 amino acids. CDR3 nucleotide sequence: TGTGCCAGCAGTCAATGGACAGGGGGAGCTTTCTTT. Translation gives CASSQWTGGAFF.

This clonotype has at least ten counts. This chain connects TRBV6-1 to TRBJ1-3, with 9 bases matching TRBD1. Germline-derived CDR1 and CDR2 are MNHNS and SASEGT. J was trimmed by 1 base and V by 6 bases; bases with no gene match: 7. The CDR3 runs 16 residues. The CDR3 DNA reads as TGTGCCAGCAGACAACCCGGGACAGGGTCTGGAAACACCATATATTTT. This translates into CASRQPGTGSGNTIYF.

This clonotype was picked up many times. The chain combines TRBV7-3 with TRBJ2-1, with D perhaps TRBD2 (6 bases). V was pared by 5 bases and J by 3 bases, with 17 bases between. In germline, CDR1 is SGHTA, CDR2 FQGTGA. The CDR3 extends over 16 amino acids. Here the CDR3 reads CASSMHGGTDYNEQFF. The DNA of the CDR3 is TGTGCCAGCAGCATGCATGGGGGGACCGACTACAATGAGCAGTTCTTC.

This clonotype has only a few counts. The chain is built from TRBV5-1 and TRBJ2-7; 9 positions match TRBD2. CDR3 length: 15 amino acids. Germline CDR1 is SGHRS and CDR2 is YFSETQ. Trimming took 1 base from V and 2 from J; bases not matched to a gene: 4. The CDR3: CASSLPSGIPYEQYF. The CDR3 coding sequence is TGCGCCAGCAGCTTGCCTAGCGGGATCCCCTACGAGCAGTACTTC.

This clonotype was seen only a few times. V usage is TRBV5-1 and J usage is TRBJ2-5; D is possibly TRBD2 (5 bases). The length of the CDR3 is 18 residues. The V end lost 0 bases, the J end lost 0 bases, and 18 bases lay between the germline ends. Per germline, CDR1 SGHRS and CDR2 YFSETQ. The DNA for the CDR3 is TGCGCCAGCAGCTTGGATTACGCCGGCTGGAGGTACCAAGAGACCCAGTACTTC. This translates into CASSLDYAGWRYQETQYF.

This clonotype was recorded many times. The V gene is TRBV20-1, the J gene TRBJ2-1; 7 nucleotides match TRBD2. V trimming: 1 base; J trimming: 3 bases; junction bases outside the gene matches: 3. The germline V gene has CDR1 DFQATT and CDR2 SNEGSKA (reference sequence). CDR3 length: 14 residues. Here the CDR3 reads CSARVLAVYNEQFF. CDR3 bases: TGCAGTGCTAGAGTGCTAGCGGTCTACAATGAGCAGTTCTTC.

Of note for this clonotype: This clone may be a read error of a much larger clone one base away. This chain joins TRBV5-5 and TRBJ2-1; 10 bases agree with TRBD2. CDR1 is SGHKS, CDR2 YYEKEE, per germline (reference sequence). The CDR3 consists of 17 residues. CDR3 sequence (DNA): TGTGCCATCAGCTTGGTGCATACTAGCGGGGTGCACAATGAGCAGTTCTTC. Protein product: CAISLVHTSGVHNEQFF.

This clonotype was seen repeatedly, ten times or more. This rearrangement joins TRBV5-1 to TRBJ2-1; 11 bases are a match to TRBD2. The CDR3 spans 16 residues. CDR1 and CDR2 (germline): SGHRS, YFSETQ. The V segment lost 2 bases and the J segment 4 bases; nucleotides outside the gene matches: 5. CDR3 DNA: TGCGCCAGCAGCTTTGGCCTAGCGGGAGGTTACAATGAGCAGTTCTTC. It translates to CASSFGLAGGYNEQFF.

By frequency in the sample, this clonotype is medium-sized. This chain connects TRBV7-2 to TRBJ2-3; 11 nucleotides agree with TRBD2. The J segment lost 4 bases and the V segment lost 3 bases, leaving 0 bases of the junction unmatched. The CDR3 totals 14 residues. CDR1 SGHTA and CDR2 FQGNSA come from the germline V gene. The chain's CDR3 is CASSLGLAADTQYF. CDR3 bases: TGTGCCAGCAGCTTGGGACTAGCGGCAGATACGCAGTATTTT.

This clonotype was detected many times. CDR3 amino acids: CAISDVAYEQYF. The CDR3 DNA reads as TGTGCCATCAGTGACGTAGCCTACGAGCAGTACTTC. The chain recombines TRBV10-3 with TRBJ2-7, with D uncertain. Germline CDR1 ENHRY, CDR2 SYGVKD. The CDR3 covers 12 residues. With 3 bases removed from V and 2 bases from J, the gap between germline ends came to 5 bases.

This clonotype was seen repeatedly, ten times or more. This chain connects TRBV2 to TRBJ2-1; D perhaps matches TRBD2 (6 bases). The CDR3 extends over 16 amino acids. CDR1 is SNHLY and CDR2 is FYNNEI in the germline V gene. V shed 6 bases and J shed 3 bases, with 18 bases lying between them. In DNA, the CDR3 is TGTGCCAGCAGAAACCGACTAGACATCCGCTACAATGAGCAGTTCTTC. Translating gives CASRNRLDIRYNEQFF.

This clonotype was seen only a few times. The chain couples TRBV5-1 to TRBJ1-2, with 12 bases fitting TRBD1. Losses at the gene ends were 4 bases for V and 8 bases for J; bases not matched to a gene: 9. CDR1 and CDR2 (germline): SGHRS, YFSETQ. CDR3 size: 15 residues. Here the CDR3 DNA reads TGCGCCAGCAGCGGAATGGGACAGGGGGCCGGGGGCTACACCTTC. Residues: CASSGMGQGAGGYTF.

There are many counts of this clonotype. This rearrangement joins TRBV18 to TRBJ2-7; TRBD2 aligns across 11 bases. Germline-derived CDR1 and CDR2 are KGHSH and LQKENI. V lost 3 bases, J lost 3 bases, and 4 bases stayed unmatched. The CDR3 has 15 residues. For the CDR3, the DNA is TGTGCCAGCTCACCTGCTAGCGGGGGGTTCTACGAGCAGTACTTC. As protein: CASSPASGGFYEQYF.

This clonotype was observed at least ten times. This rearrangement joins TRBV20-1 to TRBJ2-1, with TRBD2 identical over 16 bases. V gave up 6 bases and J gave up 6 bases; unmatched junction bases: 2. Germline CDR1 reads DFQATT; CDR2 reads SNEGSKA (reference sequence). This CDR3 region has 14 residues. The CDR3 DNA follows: TGCAGTGCCGGGACTAGCGGGAGGGGCAATGAGCAGTTCTTC. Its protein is CSAGTSGRGNEQFF.

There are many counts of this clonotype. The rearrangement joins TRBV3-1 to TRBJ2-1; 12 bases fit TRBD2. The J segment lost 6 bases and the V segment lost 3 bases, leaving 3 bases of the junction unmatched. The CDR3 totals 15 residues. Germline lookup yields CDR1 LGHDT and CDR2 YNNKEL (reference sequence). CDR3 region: CASSQLAGGPNEQFF. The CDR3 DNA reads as TGTGCCAGCAGCCAGCTAGCGGGAGGGCCCAATGAGCAGTTCTTC.

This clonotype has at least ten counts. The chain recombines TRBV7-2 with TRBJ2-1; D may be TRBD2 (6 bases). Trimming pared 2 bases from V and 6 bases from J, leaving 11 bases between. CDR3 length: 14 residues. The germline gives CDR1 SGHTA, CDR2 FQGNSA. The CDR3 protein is CASSLMRGGNEQFF. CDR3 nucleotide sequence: TGTGCCAGCAGCTTAATGAGGGGAGGCAATGAGCAGTTCTTC.

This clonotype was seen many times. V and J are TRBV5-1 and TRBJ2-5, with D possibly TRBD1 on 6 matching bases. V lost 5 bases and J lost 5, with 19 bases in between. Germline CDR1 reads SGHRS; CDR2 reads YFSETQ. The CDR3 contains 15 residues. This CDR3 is CASSFDRPTGETQYF. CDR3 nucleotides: TGCGCCAGCAGTTTCGACAGGCCAACCGGGGAGACCCAGTACTTC.

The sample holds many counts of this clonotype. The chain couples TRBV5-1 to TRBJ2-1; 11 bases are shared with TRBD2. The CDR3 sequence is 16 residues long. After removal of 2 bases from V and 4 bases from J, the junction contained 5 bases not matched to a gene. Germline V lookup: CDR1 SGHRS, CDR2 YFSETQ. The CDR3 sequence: CASSFSGTSGYNEQFF. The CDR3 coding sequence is TGCGCCAGCAGCTTTTCCGGGACTAGCGGTTACAATGAGCAGTTCTTC.

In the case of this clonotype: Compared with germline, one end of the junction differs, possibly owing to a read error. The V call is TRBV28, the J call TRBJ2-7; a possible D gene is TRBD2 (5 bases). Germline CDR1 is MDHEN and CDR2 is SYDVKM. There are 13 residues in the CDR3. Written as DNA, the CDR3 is TGTGCCACCAGTTTAACCGGGAACTACGAGCAGTACTTC. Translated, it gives CATSLTGNYEQYF.

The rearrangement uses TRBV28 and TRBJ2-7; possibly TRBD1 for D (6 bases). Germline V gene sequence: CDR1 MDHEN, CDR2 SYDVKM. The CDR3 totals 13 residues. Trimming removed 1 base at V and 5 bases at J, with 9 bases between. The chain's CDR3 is CASSLYRVDEQYF. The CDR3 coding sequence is TGTGCCAGCAGTTTATACAGGGTGGACGAGCAGTACTTC.

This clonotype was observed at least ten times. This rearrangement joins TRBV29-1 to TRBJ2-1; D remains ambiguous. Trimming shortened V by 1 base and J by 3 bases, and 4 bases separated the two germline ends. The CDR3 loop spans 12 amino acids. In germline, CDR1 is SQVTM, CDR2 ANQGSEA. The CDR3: CSVEVNYNEQFF. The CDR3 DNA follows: TGCAGCGTTGAAGTGAACTACAATGAGCAGTTCTTC.

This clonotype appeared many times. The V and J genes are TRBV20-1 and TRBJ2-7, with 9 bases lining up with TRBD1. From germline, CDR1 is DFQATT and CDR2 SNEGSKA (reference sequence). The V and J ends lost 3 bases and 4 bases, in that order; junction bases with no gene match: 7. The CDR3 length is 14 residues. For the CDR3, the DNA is TGCAGTGCTAGCCTGACAGGGGGGGGATACGAGCAGTACTTC. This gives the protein CSASLTGGGYEQYF.

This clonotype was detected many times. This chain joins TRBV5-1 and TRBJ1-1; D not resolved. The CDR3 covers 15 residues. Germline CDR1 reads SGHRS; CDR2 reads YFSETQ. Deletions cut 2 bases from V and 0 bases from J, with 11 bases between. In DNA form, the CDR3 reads TGCGCCAGCAGCTTCTCTCCGGGCGTGAACACTGAAGCTTTCTTT. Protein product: CASSFSPGVNTEAFF.

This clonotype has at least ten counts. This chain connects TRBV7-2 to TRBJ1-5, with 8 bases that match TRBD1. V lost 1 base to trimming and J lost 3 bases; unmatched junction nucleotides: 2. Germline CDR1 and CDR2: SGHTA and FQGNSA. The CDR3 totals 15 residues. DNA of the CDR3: TGTGCCAGCAGCTTAGAGGACAGGGTCAATCAGCCCCAGCATTTT. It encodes CASSLEDRVNQPQHF. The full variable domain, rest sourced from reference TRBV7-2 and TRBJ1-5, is GAGVSQSPSNKVTEKGKDVELRCDPISGHTALYWYRQSLGQGLEFLIYFQGNSAPDKSGLPSDRFSAERTGGSVSTLTIQRTQQEDSAVYLCASSLEDRVNQPQHFGDGTRLSIL.

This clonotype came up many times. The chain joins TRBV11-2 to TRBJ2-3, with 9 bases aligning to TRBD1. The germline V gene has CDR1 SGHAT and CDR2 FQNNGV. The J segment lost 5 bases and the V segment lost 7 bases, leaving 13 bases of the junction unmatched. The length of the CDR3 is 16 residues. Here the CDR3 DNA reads TGTGCCAGCATCGAACAGGGGGCGAGCTTGCGAGATACGCAGTATTTT. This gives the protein CASIEQGASLRDTQYF.